Sequencing of this T cell receptor beta chain was carried out in a study of chronic HIV infection and antiretroviral therapy (dated by TCRdb to the mid-2010s). V has 4 bases trimmed and J has 8 bases trimmed; junction bases matching no gene number 9. Via the germline V gene, CDR1 is MGHRA and CDR2 YSYEKL. The CDR3 has 15 amino acids, counting the end cysteine and phenylalanine. Only the CDR3 portion is preserved as DNA: 45 bases, with reading frame beginning at the first base. As for this clonotype: This receptor's antigen is unknown. The input lacks base qualities; no much larger clone sits a single base away.

Library preparation was by 5' RACE. The instrument given in TCRdb is Illumina MiSeq. TCRdb itself trimmed the public reads at Q25 with fastp, ran MiXCR and retained productive beta chains. For every CDR3 protein sequence, its rows merge into one entry that carries the most common genes and DNA. The sample table records roughly 48,000 distinct CDR3 sequences; roughly 19% of these occur just once. Approximately 3% of the sample lies in the top ten. Sequenced material: peripheral blood. This TCR was recovered from an adult who had HIV and had not received antiretroviral therapy, or was an uninfected healthy control (not recorded which). The V and J genes are TRBV4-1 and TRBJ2-1; 9 bases in the junction line up with TRBD2. The DNA sequence is given as TGCGCCAGCAGCCGGGGGGGGGGACTAGCCGATGAGCAGTTCTTC. This is translated as CASSRGGGLADEQFF.